Following are 10 T cell receptor beta chains from one sample sequenced in a study of blood T cell repertoires in COVID-19. Here immunoSEQ multiplex PCR was the method, and the copy in TCRdb shows in-frame clones only, minus some. Here the sample spans 40,000 to 50,000 clones, 86% being singletons. Source material: peripheral blood. The receptor source for this set is a man in his forties with active COVID-19.

This chain joins TRBV11-2 and TRBJ1-2; 7 bases agree with TRBD1. This CDR3 has 14 residues. CDR1 SGHAT and CDR2 FQNNGV come from the germline V gene. V gave up 1 base and J gave up 8 bases; unmatched junction bases: 7. The CDR3 DNA follows: TGTGCCAGCAGCTTAGTCCGGGACAGTCTCGGCTACACCTTC. Protein sequence: CASSLVRDSLGYTF.

V usage is TRBV6-5 and J usage is TRBJ2-3, with a possible D match to TRBD2 (5 bases). V lost 11 bases, J lost 0 bases, and 12 bases lay in between. The CDR3 spans 13 residues. CDR1 is MNHEY and CDR2 is SVGAGI in the germline V gene. CDR3 sequence: CASGMDSTDTQYF. In nucleotides, the CDR3 is TGTGCCTCCGGGATGGACAGCACAGATACGCAGTATTTT.

As to this clone: A read error may explain this, as a much larger clone is one base away. This chain uses TRBV7-3 with TRBJ2-7; TRBD1 aligns across 10 bases. This CDR3 is built from 15 residues. Germline trimming cut 2 bases from V and 2 bases from J; bases unmatched to any gene: 3. Germline V gives CDR1 SGHTA, CDR2 FQGTGA. CDR3 bases: TGTGCCAGCAGCTTAGCCGGGACAGGGGCCTACGAGCAGTACTTC. It translates to CASSLAGTGAYEQYF.

The chain couples TRBV7-9 to TRBJ1-1; D remains ambiguous. Trimming pared 1 base from V and 1 base from J, leaving 7 bases between. Germline V gives CDR1 SEHNR, CDR2 FQNEAQ (reference sequence). This CDR3 contains 14 residues. The CDR3 coding sequence is TGTGCCAGCAGCTTAGAGAGGGAGAACACTGAAGCTTTCTTT. Protein sequence: CASSLERENTEAFF. Looking up the rest from reference TRBV7-9 and TRBJ1-1 gives the full variable domain: DTGVSQNPRHKITKRGQNVTFRCDPISEHNRLYWYRQTLGQGPEFLTYFQNEAQLEKSRLLSDRFSAERPKGSFSTLEIQRTEQGDSAMYLCASSLERENTEAFFGQGTRLTVV.

V gene TRBV27 combines with J gene TRBJ2-1, with D perhaps matching TRBD1 (7 bases). Trimming took 4 bases from V and 3 from J, leaving 16 bases between them. The CDR3 spans 16 residues. The germline V gene encodes CDR1 MNHEY and CDR2 SMNVEV (reference sequence). CDR3 residues: CASSSPGGKDYNEQFF. For the CDR3, the DNA is TGTGCCAGCAGTTCCCCAGGGGGGAAGGACTACAATGAGCAGTTCTTC.

The genes are TRBV11-1 and TRBJ2-2, with D possibly being TRBD2 (5 bases). The V gene's germline CDR1 is SGHAT and CDR2 FQDESV (reference sequence). The CDR3 loop spans 16 amino acids. The V gene lost 5 bases and the J gene lost 0 bases, with 13 bases spanning the gap. CDR3 nucleotide sequence: TGTGCCAGCAGCCTACGTTACGGGGCGAACACCGGGGAGCTGTTTTTT. The encoded protein is CASSLRYGANTGELFF.

In its sample, this clone was seen a few times. This rearrangement joins TRBV20-1 to TRBJ2-7; D is undetermined. The germline gives CDR1 DFQATT, CDR2 SNEGSKA (reference sequence). The CDR3 runs 11 residues. Trimming took off 3 bases at V and 7 bases at J, with 10 bases between the two ends. CDR3 sequence reads: CSASASREQYF. CDR3 bases: TGCAGTGCTAGTGCGTCTCGGGAGCAGTACTTC.

V gene TRBV18 combines with J gene TRBJ2-5; 7 bases are shared with TRBD1. Looked up from germline, CDR1 is KGHSH and CDR2 is LQKENI. J gave up 4 bases and V 6 bases, and 14 bases lay outside the gene matches. This CDR3 region has 16 residues. CDR3 protein: CASSLSTGKIGETQYF. The CDR3 DNA reads as TGTGCCAGCTCGCTCTCGACAGGGAAAATAGGAGAGACCCAGTACTTC.

The chain carries TRBV7-9 and TRBJ2-3, with 7 bases identical to TRBD2. Germline V gives CDR1 SEHNR, CDR2 FQNEAQ (reference sequence). V gave up 4 bases and J gave up 6 bases; unmatched junction bases: 10. The CDR3 has 15 residues. The CDR3 nucleotides are TGTGCCAGCAGCTGGGGACTAAGCGAGGCGGATACGCAGTATTTT. This encodes CASSWGLSEADTQYF. The full variable domain, with the rest looked up from reference TRBV7-9 and TRBJ2-3, is DTGVSQNPRHKITKRGQNVTFRCDPISEHNRLYWYRQTLGQGPEFLTYFQNEAQLEKSRLLSDRFSAERPKGSFSTLEIQRTEQGDSAMYLCASSWGLSEADTQYFGPGTRLTVL.

This chain uses TRBV7-8 with TRBJ2-3; no reliable D call. Germline V CDR1 and CDR2: SGHVS, FQNEAQ. Trimming took 0 bases from V and 3 from J, leaving 10 bases between them. The CDR3 extends over 15 amino acids. The CDR3 region has the DNA TGTGCCAGCAGCTTAGCGCACTATCAGACAGATACGCAGTATTTT. Protein product: CASSLAHYQTDTQYF.